The 9 T cell receptor beta chains given below trace back to one sample, sequenced in a study of neoadjuvant anti-PD-1 for oral cavity cancer. Stated time point: after neoadjuvant nivolumab, at surgical resection. Clones were read by immunoSEQ multiplex PCR, and TCRdb kept only the in-frame ones, dropping some. The table shows roughly 13,000 clones, with roughly 69% occurring only once. The sample consisted of PBMCs, taken after nivolumab (anti-PD-1) treatment. Receptor source: a person aged 40 to 85 with oral cavity squamous cell carcinoma.

This chain joins TRBV5-6 and TRBJ2-1; D is perhaps TRBD2 (6 bases). The CDR3 length is 15 residues. Trimming took off 0 bases at V and 0 bases at J, with 7 bases between the two ends. CDR1 SGHDT and CDR2 YYEEEE come from the germline V gene. CDR3 bases: TGTGCCAGCAGCTTGGGCGGGACCTCCTACAATGAGCAGTTCTTC. Its protein product is CASSLGGTSYNEQFF.

This clone was picked up a small number of times. CDR3 residues: CASSLAGLNQPQHF. The DNA for the CDR3 is TGTGCCAGCAGCTTGGCAGGACTCAATCAGCCCCAGCATTTT. The chain is built from TRBV5-4 and TRBJ1-5; D not resolved. Germline CDR1 and CDR2: SGHNT and YYREEE (reference sequence). This CDR3 is 14 amino acids long. V gave up 0 bases and J gave up 3 bases, with 7 bases separating them.

The CDR3 is CASSFTGLVLEQYF. The CDR3 DNA sequence: TGTGCCAGCAGTTTTACAGGGCTCGTTTTGGAGCAGTACTTC. The chain combines TRBV27 with TRBJ2-7; D might be TRBD1 (6 bases). CDR1 is MNHEY and CDR2 is SMNVEV in the germline V gene (reference sequence). V lost 3 bases to trimming and J lost 7 bases, with 16 bases between them. The CDR3 contains 14 residues.

DNA for the CDR3: TGTGCCACCGCCCGGTCAACTAATGAAAAACTGTTTTTT. It is translated as CATARSTNEKLFF. The genes are TRBV2 and TRBJ1-4, with no clear D. Germline V gene sequence: CDR1 SNHLY, CDR2 FYNNEI. V was clipped by 10 bases and J by 0 bases, with 9 bases between them. There are 13 residues in the CDR3.

CDR3 coding DNA: TGCGCCAGCAGCTTGGGAGACTCTGGGGCCAACGTCCTGACTTTC. Its translation is CASSLGDSGANVLTF. This chain joins TRBV5-1 and TRBJ2-6; D uncertain. Trimming left V 0 bases short and J 0 bases short, with 4 bases between. The CDR3 covers 15 residues. Germline V gene sequence: CDR1 SGHRS, CDR2 YFSETQ.

The chain couples TRBV4-1 to TRBJ2-6; D is unclear. V was pared by 4 bases and J by 1 base, with 14 bases between. The CDR3 spans 17 residues. Germline CDR1 is MGHRA and CDR2 is YSYEKL. In nucleotides, the CDR3 is TGCGCCAGCAGCCCAAGCTTGGTACAGTCTGGGGCCAACGTCCTGACTTTC. This translates into CASSPSLVQSGANVLTF.

This clone came up a few times. V and J are TRBV6-1 and TRBJ1-2, with D maybe TRBD1 (5 bases). V was clipped by 1 base and J by 3 bases, with 12 bases between them. The germline V gene encodes CDR1 MNHNS and CDR2 SASEGT. The CDR3 has 15 amino acids. CDR3 protein: CASSEGGLQYYGYTF. CDR3 sequence (DNA): TGTGCCAGCAGTGAAGGGGGCTTACAGTACTATGGCTACACCTTC.

Only one count was recorded for this clone. The chain carries TRBV6-5 and TRBJ1-5, with D unclear. CDR1 and CDR2 (germline): MNHEY, SVGAGI. V gave up 0 bases and J gave up 9 bases, with 6 bases separating them. The CDR3 sequence is 12 residues long. DNA for the CDR3: TGTGCCAGCAGTTACTCGACGGGGCCCCAGCATTTT. It translates to CASSYSTGPQHF.

This chain links TRBV19 with TRBJ2-1; perhaps TRBD2 as D (6 bases). V lost 6 bases to trimming and J lost 5 bases, with 14 bases between them. The CDR3 length is 14 residues. Germline V gene sequence: CDR1 LNHDA, CDR2 SQIVND (reference sequence). The DNA of the CDR3 is TGTGCCAGTAGATTGATAGGAGGGGACAATGAGCAGTTCTTC. Protein sequence: CASRLIGGDNEQFF.